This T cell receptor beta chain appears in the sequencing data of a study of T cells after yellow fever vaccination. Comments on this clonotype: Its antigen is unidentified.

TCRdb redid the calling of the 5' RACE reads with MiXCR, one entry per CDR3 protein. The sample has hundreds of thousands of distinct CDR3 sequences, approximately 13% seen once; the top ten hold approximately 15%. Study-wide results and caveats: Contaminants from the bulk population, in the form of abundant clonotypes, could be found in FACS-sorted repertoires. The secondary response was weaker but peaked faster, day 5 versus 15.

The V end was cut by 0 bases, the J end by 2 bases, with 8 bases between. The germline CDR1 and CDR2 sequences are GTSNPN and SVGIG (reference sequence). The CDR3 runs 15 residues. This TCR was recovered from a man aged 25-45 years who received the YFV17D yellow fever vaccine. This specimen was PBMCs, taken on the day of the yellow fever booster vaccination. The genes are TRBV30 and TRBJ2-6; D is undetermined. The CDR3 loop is CAWSVGRPGANVLTF. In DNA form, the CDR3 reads TGTGCCTGGAGTGTAGGTCGCCCTGGGGCCAACGTCCTGACTTTC.